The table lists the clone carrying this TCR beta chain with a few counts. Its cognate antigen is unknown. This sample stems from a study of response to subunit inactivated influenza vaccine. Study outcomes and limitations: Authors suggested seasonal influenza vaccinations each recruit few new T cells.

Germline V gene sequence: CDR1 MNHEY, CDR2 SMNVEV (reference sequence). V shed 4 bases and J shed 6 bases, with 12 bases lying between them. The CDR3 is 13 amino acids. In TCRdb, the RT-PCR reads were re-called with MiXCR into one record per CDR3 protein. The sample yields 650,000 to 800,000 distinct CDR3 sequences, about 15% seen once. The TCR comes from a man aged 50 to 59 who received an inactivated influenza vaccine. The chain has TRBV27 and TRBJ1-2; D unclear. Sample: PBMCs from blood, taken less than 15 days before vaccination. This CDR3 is CASSSIRINGYTF. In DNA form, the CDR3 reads TGTGCCAGCAGTTCCATCCGAATCAATGGCTACACCTTC.